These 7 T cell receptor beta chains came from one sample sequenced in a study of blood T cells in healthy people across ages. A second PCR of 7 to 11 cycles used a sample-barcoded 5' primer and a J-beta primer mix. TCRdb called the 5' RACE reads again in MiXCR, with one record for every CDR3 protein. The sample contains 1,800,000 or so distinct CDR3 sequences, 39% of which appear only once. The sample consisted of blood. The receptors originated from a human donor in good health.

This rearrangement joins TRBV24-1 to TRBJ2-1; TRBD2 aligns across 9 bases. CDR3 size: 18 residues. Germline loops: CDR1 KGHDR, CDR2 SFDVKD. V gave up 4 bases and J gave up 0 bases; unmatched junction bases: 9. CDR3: CATSDVRGGGASYNEQFF. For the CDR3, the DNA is TGTGCCACCAGTGACGTACGGGGCGGGGGGGCCTCCTACAATGAGCAGTTCTTC.

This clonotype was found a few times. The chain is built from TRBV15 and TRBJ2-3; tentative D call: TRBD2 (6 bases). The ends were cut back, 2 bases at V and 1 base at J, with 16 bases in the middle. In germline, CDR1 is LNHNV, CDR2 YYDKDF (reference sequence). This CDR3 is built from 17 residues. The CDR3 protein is CATSRRRGSSGTDTQYF. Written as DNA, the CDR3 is TGTGCCACCAGCAGAAGAAGAGGCTCTAGCGGCACAGATACGCAGTATTTT.

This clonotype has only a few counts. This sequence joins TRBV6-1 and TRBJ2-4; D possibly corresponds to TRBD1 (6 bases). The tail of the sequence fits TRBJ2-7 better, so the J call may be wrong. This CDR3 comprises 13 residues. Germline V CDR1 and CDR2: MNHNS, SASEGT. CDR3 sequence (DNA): TGTGCCAGCAGTGTTCAGGGGACCTACGAGCAGTACTTC. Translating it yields CASSVQGTYEQYF.

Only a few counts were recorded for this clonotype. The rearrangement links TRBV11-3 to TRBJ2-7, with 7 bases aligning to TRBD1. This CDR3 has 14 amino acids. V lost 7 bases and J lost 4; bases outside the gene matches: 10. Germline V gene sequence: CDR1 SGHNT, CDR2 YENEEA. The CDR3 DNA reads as TGTGCCAGCAACAAACAGGGGTTCGGGTACGAGCAGTACTTC. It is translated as CASNKQGFGYEQYF.

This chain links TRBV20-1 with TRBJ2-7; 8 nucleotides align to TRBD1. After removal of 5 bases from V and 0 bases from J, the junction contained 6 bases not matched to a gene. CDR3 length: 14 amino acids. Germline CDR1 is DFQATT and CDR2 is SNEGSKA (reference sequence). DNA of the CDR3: TGCAGTGCTCGCCGGGACAGGAGCTCCTACGAGCAGTACTTC. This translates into CSARRDRSSYEQYF.

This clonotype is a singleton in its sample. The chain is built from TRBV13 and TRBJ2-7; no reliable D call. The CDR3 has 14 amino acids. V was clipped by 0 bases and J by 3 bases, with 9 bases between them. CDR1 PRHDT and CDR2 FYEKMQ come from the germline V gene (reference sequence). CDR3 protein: CASSLGRRDYEQYF. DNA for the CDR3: TGTGCCAGCAGCTTAGGCCGTCGCGACTACGAGCAGTACTTC.

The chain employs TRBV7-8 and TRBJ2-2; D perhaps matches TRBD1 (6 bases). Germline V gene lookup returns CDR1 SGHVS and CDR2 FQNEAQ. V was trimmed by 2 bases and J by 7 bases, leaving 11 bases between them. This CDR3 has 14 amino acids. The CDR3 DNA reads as TGTGCCAGCAGCTTAAATGGGGGCGACGGGGAGCTGTTTTTT. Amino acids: CASSLNGGDGELFF.